This T cell receptor (beta chain) was retrieved from a study of control samples from healthy donors and cancer patients. The CDR3 runs 12 residues. V was trimmed by 5 bases and J by 1 base, leaving 5 bases between them. Only in-frame clones appear in the TCRdb table, and some are missing; sequencing was by immunoSEQ multiplex PCR. Altogether 15,000 to 20,000 clones are present, 70% to 90% being singletons, with the ten largest covering under 14%. The receptor's source is a woman in her seventies with colorectal cancer. The sequenced sample consisted of PBMCs. This sequence joins TRBV12-3 or TRBV12-4 and TRBJ1-1; D is undetermined. The CDR3, as DNA: TGTGCCAGCAGTCCCAGGAACACTGAAGCTTTCTTT. Translating gives CASSPRNTEAFF.